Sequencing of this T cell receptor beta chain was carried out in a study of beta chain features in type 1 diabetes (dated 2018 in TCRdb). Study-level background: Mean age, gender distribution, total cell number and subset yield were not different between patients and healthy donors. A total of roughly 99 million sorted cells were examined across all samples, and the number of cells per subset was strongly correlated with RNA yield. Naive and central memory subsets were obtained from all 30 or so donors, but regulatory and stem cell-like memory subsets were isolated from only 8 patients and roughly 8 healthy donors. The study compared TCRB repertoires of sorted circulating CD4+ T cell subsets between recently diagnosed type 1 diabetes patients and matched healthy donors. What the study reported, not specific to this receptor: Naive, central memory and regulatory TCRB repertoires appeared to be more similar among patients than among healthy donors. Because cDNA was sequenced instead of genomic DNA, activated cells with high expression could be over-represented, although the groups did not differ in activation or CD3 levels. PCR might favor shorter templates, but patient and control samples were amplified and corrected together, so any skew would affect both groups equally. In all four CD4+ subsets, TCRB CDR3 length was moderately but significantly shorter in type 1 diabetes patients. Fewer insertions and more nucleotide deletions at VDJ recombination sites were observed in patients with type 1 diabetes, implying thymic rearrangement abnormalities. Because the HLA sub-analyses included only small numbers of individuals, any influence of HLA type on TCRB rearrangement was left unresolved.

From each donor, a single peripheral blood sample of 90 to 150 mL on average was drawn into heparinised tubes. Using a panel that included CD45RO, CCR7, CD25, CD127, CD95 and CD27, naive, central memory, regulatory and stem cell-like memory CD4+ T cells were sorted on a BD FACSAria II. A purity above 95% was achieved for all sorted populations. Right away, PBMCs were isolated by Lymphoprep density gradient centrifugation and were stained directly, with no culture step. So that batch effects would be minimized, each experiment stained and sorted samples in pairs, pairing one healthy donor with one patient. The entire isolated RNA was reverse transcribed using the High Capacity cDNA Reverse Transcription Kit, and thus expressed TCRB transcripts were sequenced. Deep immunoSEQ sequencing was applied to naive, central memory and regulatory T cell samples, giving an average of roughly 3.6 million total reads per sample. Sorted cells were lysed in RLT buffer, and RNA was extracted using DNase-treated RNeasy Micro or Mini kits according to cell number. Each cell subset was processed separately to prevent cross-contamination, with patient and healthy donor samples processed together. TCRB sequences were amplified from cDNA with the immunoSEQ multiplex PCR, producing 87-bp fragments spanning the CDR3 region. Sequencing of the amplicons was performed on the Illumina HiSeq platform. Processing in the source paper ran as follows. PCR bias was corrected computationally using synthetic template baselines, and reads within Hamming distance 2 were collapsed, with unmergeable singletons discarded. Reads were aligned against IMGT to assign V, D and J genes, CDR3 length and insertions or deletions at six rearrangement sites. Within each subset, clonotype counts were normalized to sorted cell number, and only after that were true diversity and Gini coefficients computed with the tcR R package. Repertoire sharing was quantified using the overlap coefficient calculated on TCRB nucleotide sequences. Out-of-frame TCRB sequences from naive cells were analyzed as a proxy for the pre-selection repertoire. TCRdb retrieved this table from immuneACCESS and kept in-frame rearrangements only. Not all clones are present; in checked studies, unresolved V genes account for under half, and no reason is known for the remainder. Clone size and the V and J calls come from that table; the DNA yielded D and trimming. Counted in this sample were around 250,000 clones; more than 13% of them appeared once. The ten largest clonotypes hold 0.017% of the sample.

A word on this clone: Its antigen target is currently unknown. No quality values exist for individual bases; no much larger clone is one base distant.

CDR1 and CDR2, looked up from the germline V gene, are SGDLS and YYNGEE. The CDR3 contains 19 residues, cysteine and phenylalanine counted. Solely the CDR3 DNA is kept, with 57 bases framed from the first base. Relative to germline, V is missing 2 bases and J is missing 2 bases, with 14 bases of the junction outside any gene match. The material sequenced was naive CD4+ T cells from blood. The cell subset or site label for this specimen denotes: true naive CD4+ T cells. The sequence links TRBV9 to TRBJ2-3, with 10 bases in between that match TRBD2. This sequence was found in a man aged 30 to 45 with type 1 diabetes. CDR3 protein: CASSVAATGLAEITDTQYF. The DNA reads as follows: TGTGCCAGCAGCGTGGCCGCCACTGGACTAGCGGAGATCACAGATACGCAGTATTTT.